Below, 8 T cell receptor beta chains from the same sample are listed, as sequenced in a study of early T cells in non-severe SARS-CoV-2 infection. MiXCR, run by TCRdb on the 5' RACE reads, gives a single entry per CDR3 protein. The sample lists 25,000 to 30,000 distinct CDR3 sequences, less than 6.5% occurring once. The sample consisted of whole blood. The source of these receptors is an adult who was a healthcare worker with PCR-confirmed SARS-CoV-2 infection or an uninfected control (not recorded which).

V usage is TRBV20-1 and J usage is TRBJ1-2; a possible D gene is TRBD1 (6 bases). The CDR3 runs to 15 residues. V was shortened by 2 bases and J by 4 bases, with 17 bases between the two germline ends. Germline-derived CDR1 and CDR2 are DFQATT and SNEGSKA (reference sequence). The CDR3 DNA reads TGCAGTGCTAGAAATTCTAGAGGGGGTCTCTATGGCTACACCTTC. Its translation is CSARNSRGGLYGYTF.

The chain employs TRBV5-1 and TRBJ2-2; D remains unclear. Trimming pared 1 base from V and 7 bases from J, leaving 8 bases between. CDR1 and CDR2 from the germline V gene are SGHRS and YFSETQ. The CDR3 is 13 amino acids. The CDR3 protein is CASSLSSNGELFF. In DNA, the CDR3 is TGCGCCAGCAGCTTGTCAAGCAACGGGGAGCTGTTTTTT.

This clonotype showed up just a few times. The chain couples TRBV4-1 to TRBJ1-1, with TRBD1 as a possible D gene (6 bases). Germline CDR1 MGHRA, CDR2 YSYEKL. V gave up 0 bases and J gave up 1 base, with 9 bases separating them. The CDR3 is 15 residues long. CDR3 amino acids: CASSQDDRSNTEAFF. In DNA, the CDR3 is TGCGCCAGCAGCCAAGATGACAGGTCGAACACTGAAGCTTTCTTT.

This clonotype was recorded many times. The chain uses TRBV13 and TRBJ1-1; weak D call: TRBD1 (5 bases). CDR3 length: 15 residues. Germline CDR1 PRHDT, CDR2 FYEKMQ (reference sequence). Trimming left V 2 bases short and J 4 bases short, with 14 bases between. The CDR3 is CASSLRVEGSTEAFF. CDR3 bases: TGTGCCAGCAGCTTAAGAGTAGAGGGGAGCACTGAAGCTTTCTTT.

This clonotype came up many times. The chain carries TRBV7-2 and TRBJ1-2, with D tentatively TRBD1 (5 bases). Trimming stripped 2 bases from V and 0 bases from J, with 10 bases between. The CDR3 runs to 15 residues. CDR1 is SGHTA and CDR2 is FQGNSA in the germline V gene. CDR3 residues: CASSLTTVPNYGYTF. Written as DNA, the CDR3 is TGTGCCAGCAGCTTAACGACAGTACCTAACTATGGCTACACCTTC.

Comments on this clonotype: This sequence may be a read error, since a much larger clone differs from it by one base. The CDR3 sequence: CASNVGADGEQYF. Written as DNA, the CDR3 is TGTGCCAGCAACGTAGGGGCCGACGGCGAGCAGTACTTC. J is TRBJ2-7 and V is TRBV9; D is possibly TRBD1 (5 bases). This CDR3 region has 13 residues. CDR1 and CDR2 from the germline V gene are SGDLS and YYNGEE.

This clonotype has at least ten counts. The CDR3 is CASSQVGQGERYEQYF. In nucleotides, the CDR3 is TGCGCCAGCAGCCAAGTCGGACAGGGTGAACGTTACGAGCAGTACTTC. V and J are TRBV4-3 and TRBJ2-7, with 8 bases aligning to TRBD1. From germline, CDR1 is LGHNA and CDR2 YSLEER. J was trimmed by 4 bases and V by 1 base; bases with no gene match: 9. The length of the CDR3 is 16 residues.

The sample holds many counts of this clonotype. The CDR3: CASSFSDEDANTGELFF. For the CDR3, the DNA is TGTGCCAGCAGCTTCAGCGACGAGGACGCGAACACCGGGGAGCTGTTTTTT. V is TRBV7-3 and J is TRBJ2-2; D is uncertain. Between the trimmed V and J ends, which lost 3 bases and 0 bases, there was a span of 14 bases. This CDR3 region has 17 residues. CDR1 and CDR2 from the germline V gene are SGHTA and FQGTGA.